The 30 T cell receptor beta chains presented below share a single source sample, sequenced in a study of T cell responses to AZD1222 COVID-19 vaccine. Method: immunoSEQ multiplex PCR; TCRdb's copy keeps in-frame clones and lacks some. This sample yields fewer than 110,000 clones, of which roughly 91% are seen a single time; 45% belongs to the top ten. Specimen: peripheral blood, collected on day 0 of AZD1222 vaccination. All receptors come from an adult in good health.

The CDR3 DNA sequence: TGTGCCAGCAGCCAGCGGCGTCTAGCGGGAGGGTTTGGCGGGGAGCTGTTTTTT. The encoded protein is CASSQRRLAGGFGGELFF. The chain is built from TRBV3-1 (or the pseudogene TRBV3-2) and TRBJ2-2; 12 bases are shared with TRBD2. The CDR3 spans 18 residues. CDR1 is LGHDT, CDR2 YNNKEL, per germline (reference sequence). V trimming: 3 bases; J trimming: 7 bases; junction bases outside the gene matches: 12.

The chain couples TRBV9 to TRBJ2-2; D ambiguous. Germline V CDR1 and CDR2: SGDLS, YYNGEE. V gave up 7 bases and J gave up 3 bases, with 19 bases separating them. The CDR3 sequence is 16 residues long. The CDR3 loop is CASSTDPKGDTGELFF. CDR3 nucleotides: TGTGCCAGCTCGACGGACCCCAAAGGCGACACCGGGGAGCTGTTTTTT.

The chain combines TRBV18 with TRBJ1-4; D might be TRBD1 (5 bases). V lost 6 bases, J lost 2 bases, and 16 bases lay in between. The CDR3 is made up of 16 amino acids. From germline, CDR1 is KGHSH and CDR2 LQKENI. The CDR3 spells CASSPSGTRTNEKLFF. DNA of the CDR3: TGTGCCAGCTCCCCCTCCGGGACTCGGACTAATGAAAAACTGTTTTTT.

The chain links TRBV18 to TRBJ1-1, with TRBD1 as a possible D gene (6 bases). Germline CDR1 and CDR2: KGHSH and LQKENI. This CDR3 is built from 13 residues. V was cut by 2 bases and J by 10 bases, with 14 bases left in between. The CDR3 loop reads CASSPRQAATAFF. Written as DNA, the CDR3 is TGTGCCAGCTCACCAAGACAGGCCGCAACAGCTTTCTTT.

This clone was counted a single time. The chain combines TRBV6-5 with TRBJ1-5, with D perhaps matching TRBD1 (5 bases). This CDR3 region has 14 residues. V lost 6 bases to trimming and J lost 1 base, with 10 bases between them. Per germline, CDR1 MNHEY and CDR2 SVGAGI. The CDR3 spells CASRRWGSNQPQHF. In nucleotides, the CDR3 is TGTGCCAGCAGACGGTGGGGCAGCAATCAGCCCCAGCATTTT.

V gene TRBV5-1 combines with J gene TRBJ1-1; D may be TRBD1 (6 bases). The CDR3 runs to 14 residues. Per the germline V gene, CDR1 is SGHRS and CDR2 is YFSETQ. The germline V and J ends were trimmed by 5 bases and 1 base, with 12 bases remaining between them. The CDR3 is CASRSGTPNTEAFF. The CDR3 nucleotides read TGCGCCAGCAGATCTGGGACACCGAACACTGAAGCTTTCTTT.

The rearrangement joins TRBV5-1 to TRBJ1-1; the D is unclear. The CDR3 extends over 13 amino acids. The V end was cut by 0 bases, the J end by 0 bases, with 3 bases between. Per germline, CDR1 SGHRS and CDR2 YFSETQ. This CDR3 reads CASSLEVNTEAFF. The CDR3 DNA sequence: TGCGCCAGCAGCTTGGAGGTGAACACTGAAGCTTTCTTT.

This clone has just a few counts. This sample also contains other DNA sequences that code for the same CDR3. J is TRBJ1-1 and V is TRBV6-1; unclear D gene. The germline V gene encodes CDR1 MNHNS and CDR2 SASEGT. This CDR3 has 13 residues. V was pared by 1 base and J by 5 bases, with 8 bases between. CDR3 amino acids: CASSEVRGTEAFF. The CDR3, as DNA: TGTGCCAGCAGTGAAGTTCGAGGAACTGAAGCTTTCTTT.

This clone was seen once. The rearrangement links TRBV28 to TRBJ1-5; tentative D call: TRBD1 (6 bases). V shed 6 bases and J shed 0 bases, with 15 bases lying between them. Germline V lookup: CDR1 MDHEN, CDR2 SYDVKM. The length of the CDR3 is 16 residues. The CDR3 here is CASRPRTVYSNQPQHF. The DNA for the CDR3 is TGTGCCAGCAGACCTCGGACAGTATATAGCAATCAGCCCCAGCATTTT.

The J gene is TRBJ2-7, the V gene TRBV6-5, with D unresolved. V was cut by 7 bases and J by 3 bases, with 13 bases left in between. CDR3 length equals 13 residues. The germline gives CDR1 MNHEY, CDR2 SVGAGI. As DNA, the CDR3 is TGTGCCAGCATCACAGACATAGGCTACGAGCAGTACTTC. Protein product: CASITDIGYEQYF.

The chain uses TRBV19 and TRBJ2-5, with D possibly matching TRBD2 (6 bases). The CDR3 loop spans 14 amino acids. The germline V gene encodes CDR1 LNHDA and CDR2 SQIVND (reference sequence). V gave up 3 bases and J gave up 5 bases, with 13 bases separating them. CDR3 nucleotides: TGTGCCAGTAGTATGAGTCTAGCGAGCGAGACCCAGTACTTC. Amino acid sequence: CASSMSLASETQYF.

The chain is built from TRBV9 and TRBJ2-7; 9 bases are a match to TRBD1. CDR3 length: 13 amino acids. The germline V gene has CDR1 SGDLS and CDR2 YYNGEE. Trimming at V came to 2 bases and at J to 6 bases, leaving 3 bases not matched to a gene. In nucleotides, the CDR3 is TGTGCCAGCAGCGTTCAGACAGGGGGCGAGCAGTACTTC. As protein: CASSVQTGGEQYF.

The CDR3: CASSLAGLRKNEQFF. The CDR3 DNA sequence: TGTGCCAGCAGCTTGGCCGGGCTACGAAAGAATGAGCAGTTCTTC. The chain recombines TRBV5-4 with TRBJ2-1; D is unclear. V was pared by 0 bases and J by 7 bases, with 14 bases between. The CDR3 has 15 residues. The germline V gene has CDR1 SGHNT and CDR2 YYREEE (reference sequence).

This chain joins TRBV7-9 and TRBJ1-1, with D possibly matching TRBD1 (6 bases). Germline V gene lookup returns CDR1 SEHNR and CDR2 FQNEAQ (reference sequence). The CDR3 has 15 amino acids. V lost 3 bases and J lost 0, with 11 bases in between. The DNA for the CDR3 is TGTGCCAGCAGCTTGGGGGGCCAAATGAACACTGAAGCTTTCTTT. Its translation is CASSLGGQMNTEAFF.

The J gene is TRBJ1-6, the V gene TRBV27; D perhaps matches TRBD1 (5 bases). This CDR3 comprises 17 residues. Trimming removed 5 bases at V and 0 bases at J, with 14 bases between. The germline CDR1 and CDR2 sequences are MNHEY and SMNVEV (reference sequence). CDR3 sequence: CASSTPRQSSYNSPLHF. In nucleotides, the CDR3 is TGTGCCAGCAGTACCCCTAGACAGAGCTCCTATAATTCACCCCTCCACTTT.

CDR3 sequence: CASSPGGYGYTF. The DNA for the CDR3 is TGTGCCAGCAGCCCTGGGGGGTATGGCTACACCTTC. The chain uses TRBV27 and TRBJ1-2; the D gene is possibly TRBD1 (5 bases). Germline-derived CDR1 and CDR2 are MNHEY and SMNVEV (reference sequence). The CDR3 runs 12 residues. With 6 bases removed from V and 5 bases from J, the gap between germline ends came to 10 bases.

The chain combines TRBV19 with TRBJ2-4; D may correspond to TRBD1 or TRBD2 (6 bases each). The germline V gene has CDR1 LNHDA and CDR2 SQIVND (reference sequence). Trimming took off 7 bases at V and 9 bases at J, with 13 bases between the two ends. The CDR3 sequence is 12 residues long. The CDR3, as DNA: TGTGCCAGTATGGGGGGCGACCTCATTCAGTACTTC. Translated: CASMGGDLIQYF.

The rearrangement joins TRBV7-3 to TRBJ1-3; TRBD1 is a possible D gene (5 bases). The germline V and J ends were trimmed by 2 bases and 0 bases, with 14 bases remaining between them. Per germline, CDR1 SGHTA and CDR2 FQGTGA. There are 17 residues in the CDR3. The CDR3 DNA sequence: TGTGCCAGCAGCTTATGGGGGGGACCTCTCTCTGGAAACACCATATATTTT. Amino acid sequence: CASSLWGGPLSGNTIYF.

The chain carries TRBV7-9 and TRBJ1-1; TRBD1 is a possible D gene (6 bases). The germline V gene has CDR1 SEHNR and CDR2 FQNEAQ (reference sequence). V gave up 6 bases and J gave up 1 base, with 15 bases separating them. This CDR3 region has 15 residues. CDR3 DNA: TGTGCCAGCAGACCGCCCACGACAGGGAACACTGAAGCTTTCTTT. Translated: CASRPPTTGNTEAFF. The full variable domain, with the rest looked up from reference TRBV7-9 and TRBJ1-1, is DTGVSQNPRHKITKRGQNVTFRCDPISEHNRLYWYRQTLGQGPEFLTYFQNEAQLEKSRLLSDRFSAERPKGSFSTLEIQRTEQGDSAMYLCASRPPTTGNTEAFFGQGTRLTVV.

This clone occurred once. The rearrangement joins TRBV24-1 to TRBJ2-2, with 9 bases matching TRBD2. Germline trimming cut 4 bases from V and 4 bases from J; bases unmatched to any gene: 9. The CDR3 has 17 amino acids. In germline, CDR1 is KGHDR, CDR2 SFDVKD. CDR3 sequence: CATSDPLAGPPTGELFF. CDR3 sequence (DNA): TGTGCCACCAGTGACCCGCTAGCGGGACCTCCCACCGGGGAGCTGTTTTTT.

The rearrangement joins TRBV3-1 (or the pseudogene TRBV3-2) to TRBJ2-2; 7 positions match TRBD1. Per the germline V gene, CDR1 is LGHDT and CDR2 is YNNKEL (reference sequence). The V and J ends lost 3 bases and 6 bases, in that order; junction bases with no gene match: 7. This CDR3 region has 15 residues. Written as DNA, the CDR3 is TGTGCCAGCAGCCACCCGGGACAGCCCCCCGGGGAGCTGTTTTTT. It specifies CASSHPGQPPGELFF.

The chain links TRBV5-1 to TRBJ2-1; no definite D call. CDR3 length equals 16 residues. Between the trimmed V and J ends, which lost 0 bases and 0 bases, there was a span of 10 bases. Per germline, CDR1 SGHRS and CDR2 YFSETQ. CDR3 region: CASSLGQTSSYNEQFF. CDR3 sequence (DNA): TGCGCCAGCAGCTTGGGTCAGACCAGCTCCTACAATGAGCAGTTCTTC. The whole variable domain, filled in from reference TRBV5-1 and TRBJ2-1, reads KAGVTQTPRYLIKTRGQQVTLSCSPISGHRSVSWYQQTPGQGLQFLFEYFSETQRNKGNFPGRFSGRQFSNSRSEMNVSTLELGDSALYLCASSLGQTSSYNEQFFGPGTRLTVL.

This chain joins TRBV5-6 and TRBJ2-3, with 8 bases lining up with TRBD1. Trimming took 7 bases from V and 7 from J; bases not matched to a gene: 11. This CDR3 comprises 14 residues. Germline V CDR1 and CDR2: SGHDT, YYEEEE. CDR3 DNA sequence: TGTGCCAGCGGGACAGGTAGTACCCTTAATACGCAGTATTTT. Amino acids: CASGTGSTLNTQYF.

This clone was seen a few times. The chain carries TRBV27 and TRBJ2-7; TRBD2 is a possible D gene (6 bases). CDR3 length: 13 amino acids. Germline lookup yields CDR1 MNHEY and CDR2 SMNVEV (reference sequence). V lost 5 bases, J lost 2 bases, and 10 bases lay in between. CDR3 coding DNA: TGTGCCAGCAGTCCCCGGAGGGCCTACGAGCAGTACTTC. Encoded protein: CASSPRRAYEQYF.

The CDR3 spells CASSASGPSTDTQYF. The CDR3 DNA is TGTGCCAGCAGCGCAAGCGGGCCTAGCACAGATACGCAGTATTTT. The rearrangement links TRBV7-2 to TRBJ2-3; weak D call: TRBD2 (6 bases). The CDR3 has 15 amino acids. Trimming pared 5 bases from V and 0 bases from J, leaving 12 bases between. Germline values: CDR1 SGHTA, CDR2 FQGNSA.

This clone has just a few counts. J is TRBJ1-4 and V is TRBV28; perhaps TRBD1 as D (6 bases). The CDR3 covers 16 residues. V was pared by 1 base and J by 6 bases, with 15 bases between. Germline CDR1 reads MDHEN; CDR2 reads SYDVKM. The CDR3 DNA follows: TGTGCCAGCAGTTTATCAATCGCCGGGACATATGAAAAACTGTTTTTT. It translates to CASSLSIAGTYEKLFF.

The chain employs TRBV7-9 and TRBJ1-1; D might be TRBD1 (6 bases). With 6 bases removed from V and 6 bases from J, the gap between germline ends came to 11 bases. Germline V gives CDR1 SEHNR, CDR2 FQNEAQ (reference sequence). The CDR3 totals 12 residues. The CDR3 coding sequence is TGTGCCAGCAGTTACGGACAGTCTGAAGCTTTCTTT. Protein product: CASSYGQSEAFF.

The V and J genes are TRBV19 and TRBJ1-3; the D gene is possibly TRBD1 (6 bases). V lost 6 bases to trimming and J lost 1 base, with 13 bases between them. The CDR3 has 15 residues. Germline V lookup: CDR1 LNHDA, CDR2 SQIVND (reference sequence). CDR3 nucleotide sequence: TGTGCCAGTAGCGATCTGGGGGCGTCTGGAAACACCATATATTTT. Amino acid sequence: CASSDLGASGNTIYF.

The chain links TRBV6-5 to TRBJ1-1; 10 bases fit TRBD1. Germline V gene data show CDR1 as MNHEY and CDR2 as SVGAGI. After removal of 6 bases from V and 0 bases from J, the junction contained 1 base not matched to a gene. The CDR3 contains 14 residues. The CDR3 region has the DNA TGTGCCAGCAGGGACAGGGGGGTGAACACTGAAGCTTTCTTT. Residues: CASRDRGVNTEAFF.

This sequence joins TRBV19 and TRBJ1-5; TRBD1 matches 9 bases. This CDR3 contains 15 residues. Trimming at V came to 9 bases and at J to 4 bases, leaving 10 bases not matched to a gene. The germline V gene encodes CDR1 LNHDA and CDR2 SQIVND (reference sequence). CDR3 sequence (DNA): TGTGCCAGCAAAGAGACAGGGGGAGCAAATCAGCCCCAGCATTTT. Its protein is CASKETGGANQPQHF.